A single sample is the source of the 20 T cell receptor beta chains below, sequenced in a study of blood T cell repertoires in COVID-19. Generated by immunoSEQ multiplex PCR, the TCRdb table keeps only in-frame clones and is missing some. The table records fewer than 250,000 clones, less than 90% of them present only once. The sequencing input was PBMCs or T cells enriched from blood (not recorded which). The receptors stem from a woman aged 25-40 years who had been exposed to COVID-19.

The chain carries TRBV5-1 and TRBJ2-1; tentatively, D is TRBD1 (6 bases). The length of the CDR3 is 13 residues. The germline V gene has CDR1 SGHRS and CDR2 YFSETQ. Trimming shortened V by 4 bases and J by 9 bases, and 14 bases separated the two germline ends. The DNA for the CDR3 is TGCGCCAGCAGCGAGACAGGATTTGGTGAGCAGTTCTTC. The encoded protein is CASSETGFGEQFF.

This chain's CDR3 is CASSYVESTEAFF. The CDR3, as DNA: TGTGCCAGCAGTTACGTAGAGAGCACTGAAGCTTTCTTT. J is TRBJ1-1 and V is TRBV6-5; D remains unclear. The length of the CDR3 is 13 residues. CDR1 MNHEY and CDR2 SVGAGI come from the germline V gene. Trimming removed 2 bases from V and 4 bases from J, with 8 bases in between.

This clone was seen ten or more times. The chain links TRBV11-2 to TRBJ1-4; 10 positions match TRBD1. The CDR3 consists of 15 residues. Germline V gene sequence: CDR1 SGHAT, CDR2 FQNNGV. V shed 3 bases and J 7 bases; nucleotides not matched to a gene: 5. In nucleotides, the CDR3 is TGTGCCAGCAGCTTCAACCGGGACAGGGGTGAAAAACTGTTTTTT. This sequence encodes CASSFNRDRGEKLFF.

This rearrangement joins TRBV5-4 to TRBJ1-2; possibly TRBD1 for D (5 bases). Trimming left V 5 bases short and J 4 bases short, with 15 bases between. Germline-derived CDR1 and CDR2 are SGHNT and YYREEE (reference sequence). The CDR3 covers 14 residues. For the CDR3, the DNA is TGTGCCAGCAGTGGTCCCGACAGACTCTATGGCTACACCTTC. It is translated as CASSGPDRLYGYTF.

The V and J genes are TRBV13 and TRBJ2-1; D possibly corresponds to TRBD2 (6 bases). The CDR3 is 15 amino acids. CDR1 and CDR2 (germline): PRHDT, FYEKMQ (reference sequence). The V and J ends lost 3 bases and 2 bases respectively, with 11 bases between them. The CDR3 region is CASSFGGIAYNEQFF. The CDR3 nucleotides read TGTGCCAGCAGCTTCGGGGGAATCGCCTACAATGAGCAGTTCTTC.

This clone came up once. The chain couples TRBV7-2 to TRBJ2-7; TRBD1 aligns across 7 bases. The trim removed 1 base at V and 4 bases at J, leaving 4 bases unmatched. The CDR3 runs 14 residues. Germline V gene data show CDR1 as SGHTA and CDR2 as FQGNSA. The CDR3 sequence: CASSLVQGDYEQYF. CDR3 nucleotide sequence: TGTGCCAGCAGCTTAGTTCAGGGGGATTACGAGCAGTACTTC.

The gene calls are TRBV20-1 and TRBJ2-2; D is unresolved. The V gene lost 3 bases and the J gene lost 8 bases, with 4 bases spanning the gap. Per the germline V gene, CDR1 is DFQATT and CDR2 is SNEGSKA (reference sequence). The CDR3 has 10 residues. CDR3 DNA sequence: TGCAGTGCTAGTCATGGGGAGCTGTTTTTT. Its translation: CSASHGELFF.

This clone appeared once. The J gene is TRBJ1-5, the V gene TRBV7-2; possibly TRBD1 for D (5 bases). Germline assignment: CDR1 SGHTA and CDR2 FQGNSA. V was shortened by 5 bases and J by 8 bases, with 16 bases between the two germline ends. CDR3 length equals 14 residues. The CDR3 bases are TGTGCCAGCAGCCCAGATGGGGGGGAAGAGCCCCAGCATTTT. This translates into CASSPDGGEEPQHF. Full variable domain (missing parts from reference TRBV7-2 and TRBJ1-5): GAGVSQSPSNKVTEKGKDVELRCDPISGHTALYWYRQSLGQGLEFLIYFQGNSAPDKSGLPSDRFSAERTGGSVSTLTIQRTQQEDSAVYLCASSPDGGEEPQHFGDGTRLSIL.

The chain employs TRBV9 and TRBJ1-1, with D possibly TRBD1 on 6 matching bases. V was shortened by 0 bases and J by 4 bases, with 10 bases between the two germline ends. There are 14 residues in the CDR3. Germline-derived CDR1 and CDR2 are SGDLS and YYNGEE. This chain's CDR3 is CASSVDGGATEAFF. DNA for the CDR3: TGTGCCAGCAGCGTAGATGGGGGGGCCACTGAAGCTTTCTTT.

This clone came up a few times. The genes are TRBV27 and TRBJ1-1; D ambiguous. The length of the CDR3 is 13 residues. Germline-derived CDR1 and CDR2 are MNHEY and SMNVEV (reference sequence). The germline V and J ends were trimmed by 7 bases and 5 bases, with 14 bases remaining between them. The CDR3 reads CASKREVGTEAFF. CDR3 DNA sequence: TGTGCCAGCAAGCGGGAAGTAGGTACTGAAGCTTTCTTT.

The chain couples TRBV27 to TRBJ1-2; perhaps TRBD1 as D (5 bases). The CDR3 length is 13 residues. The V gene's germline CDR1 is MNHEY and CDR2 SMNVEV (reference sequence). V lost 6 bases and J 4 bases, leaving 12 bases between the germline ends. CDR3 nucleotide sequence: TGTGCCAGCAGGCCCGGGGGGGGCTATGGCTACACCTTC. Amino acid sequence: CASRPGGGYGYTF.

The V call is TRBV6-1, the J call TRBJ1-6; the match to TRBD1 covers 7 bases. With V trimmed by 3 bases and J by 4 bases, 0 bases remained unmatched. Looked up from germline, CDR1 is MNHNS and CDR2 is SASEGT. The CDR3 runs 14 residues. Here the CDR3 DNA reads TGTGCCAGCAGTGAGGGACAGTATAATTCACCCCTCCACTTT. Translating it yields CASSEGQYNSPLHF.

This clone was seen more than once but under ten times. The V call is TRBV6-5, the J call TRBJ2-7; 10 positions match TRBD2. With 4 bases clipped from V and 4 bases from J, the junction kept 7 bases outside the gene matches. The CDR3 runs to 15 residues. Looked up from germline, CDR1 is MNHEY and CDR2 is SVGAGI. The CDR3 DNA reads TGTGCCAGCAGTTCCTTGTCGGGACTAGCGTACGAGCAGTACTTC. The encoded protein is CASSSLSGLAYEQYF.

The V gene is TRBV11-2, the J gene TRBJ1-5; no clear D. The CDR3 covers 13 residues. In germline, CDR1 is SGHAT, CDR2 FQNNGV. Trimming stripped 6 bases from V and 7 bases from J, with 13 bases between. CDR3 in amino acids: CASSQIPGQPQHF. DNA of the CDR3: TGTGCCAGCAGTCAAATCCCGGGGCAGCCCCAGCATTTT.

The chain recombines TRBV7-8 with TRBJ2-5; possible D gene TRBD2, 6 bases. Germline V gives CDR1 SGHVS, CDR2 FQNEAQ. The V end lost 8 bases, the J end lost 5 bases, and 18 bases lay between the germline ends. The length of the CDR3 is 14 residues. The chain's CDR3 is CASWGRGAGETQYF. CDR3 nucleotide sequence: TGTGCCAGCTGGGGGAGAGGAGCGGGTGAGACCCAGTACTTC.

The chain carries TRBV27 and TRBJ2-7; 10 bases are shared with TRBD1. The CDR3 length is 12 residues. Trimming took 5 bases from V and 6 from J; bases not matched to a gene: 1. Germline V CDR1 and CDR2: MNHEY, SMNVEV (reference sequence). As DNA, the CDR3 is TGTGCCAGCAGTGGGACAGGGGCCGAGCAGTACTTC. It encodes CASSGTGAEQYF.

This rearrangement joins TRBV7-9 to TRBJ1-6; D gene uncertain. CDR1 SEHNR and CDR2 FQNEAQ come from the germline V gene (reference sequence). Trimming cost V 2 bases and J 10 bases, with 6 bases left between them. This CDR3 comprises 12 residues. CDR3 nucleotide sequence: TGTGCCAGCAGCTTAACCCGGTCACCCCTCCACTTT. Protein product: CASSLTRSPLHF.

The chain links TRBV6-1 to TRBJ2-2, with a possible D match to TRBD2 (6 bases). V was cut by 2 bases and J by 2 bases, with 12 bases left in between. The CDR3 loop spans 16 amino acids. Germline CDR1 is MNHNS and CDR2 is SASEGT. The CDR3 region has the DNA TGTGCCAGCAGTGAAATCGGGACTCTCAACACCGGGGAGCTGTTTTTT. Translation: CASSEIGTLNTGELFF.

The J gene is TRBJ1-1, the V gene TRBV19; 10 nucleotides align to TRBD1. The CDR3 spans 14 residues. With V trimmed by 6 bases and J by 10 bases, 11 bases remained unmatched. Germline CDR1 reads LNHDA; CDR2 reads SQIVND (reference sequence). CDR3 nucleotides: TGTGCCAGTAGCACCAGGACAGGGGGAGGGGGAGCTTTCTTT. Encoded protein: CASSTRTGGGGAFF.

This clone was detected only once. The chain employs TRBV9 and TRBJ2-3; a weak D match, TRBD2 (5 bases). In germline, CDR1 is SGDLS, CDR2 YYNGEE. The CDR3 is 14 amino acids. V was pared by 2 bases and J by 4 bases, with 11 bases between. Here the CDR3 reads CASSVTRSADTQYF. CDR3 DNA sequence: TGTGCCAGCAGCGTCACTAGAAGTGCAGATACGCAGTATTTT.